One sample yielded the 31 T cell receptor beta chains listed below, sequenced in a study of technical replicates of blood from a few donors. Sequencing used immunoSEQ multiplex PCR; TCRdb keeps in-frame clones, though not all of them. The table has 70,000 to 95,000 clones, around 97% seen once. Material for sequencing was T cells isolated from PBMCs. The receptors originated from a human donor in good health.

The rearrangement uses TRBV7-2 and TRBJ2-1; possible D gene TRBD1, 6 bases. This CDR3 spans 13 amino acids. Germline CDR1 and CDR2: SGHTA and FQGNSA. With 5 bases removed from V and 5 bases from J, the gap between germline ends came to 10 bases. CDR3 region: CASSLGQNNEQFF. CDR3 DNA: TGTGCCAGCAGCCTAGGACAGAACAATGAGCAGTTCTTC.

The J gene is TRBJ1-5, the V gene TRBV4-2, with 7 bases lining up with TRBD1. Trimming removed 2 bases from V and 3 bases from J; junction bases left unmatched: 10. CDR3 length equals 17 residues. The V gene's germline CDR1 is LGHNA and CDR2 YNFKEQ. The CDR3 reads CASSQHRSGQNNQPQHF. CDR3 DNA sequence: TGTGCCAGCAGCCAACACCGCTCGGGACAGAACAATCAGCCCCAGCATTTT.

The chain joins TRBV6-5 to TRBJ2-3, with D hard to call. This CDR3 comprises 14 residues. The germline V gene encodes CDR1 MNHEY and CDR2 SVGAGI. Between the trimmed V and J ends, which lost 2 bases and 1 base, there was a span of 7 bases. CDR3 bases: TGTGCCAGCAGTTACCTACGGGGCACAGATACGCAGTATTTT. This gives the protein CASSYLRGTDTQYF.

Here the CDR3 reads CASSFSGIVNTEAFF. For the CDR3, the DNA is TGTGCCAGCAGCTTTTCAGGGATTGTAAACACTGAAGCTTTCTTT. The chain employs TRBV7-6 and TRBJ1-1; D perhaps matches TRBD1 (5 bases). The CDR3 is made up of 15 amino acids. Germline V gene lookup returns CDR1 SGHVS and CDR2 FNYEAQ. The V gene lost 3 bases and the J gene lost 2 bases, with 13 bases spanning the gap.

This chain connects TRBV18 to TRBJ2-7; 7 bases match TRBD1. Unmatched junction bases numbered 11, after V lost 4 bases and J lost 2 bases. This CDR3 comprises 16 residues. Germline loops: CDR1 KGHSH, CDR2 LQKENI. CDR3 region: CASSHVTGSLPYEQYF. CDR3 in DNA: TGTGCCAGCTCACATGTGACAGGGTCCCTACCCTACGAGCAGTACTTC.

V gene TRBV28 combines with J gene TRBJ2-7; tentatively, D is TRBD1 (5 bases). From germline, CDR1 is MDHEN and CDR2 SYDVKM. V lost 2 bases, J lost 2 bases, and 10 bases lay in between. The CDR3 contains 14 residues. The CDR3 DNA reads as TGTGCCAGCAGTTTAAGGGGCAGGACCTACGAGCAGTACTTC. Its translation: CASSLRGRTYEQYF.

This clone was detected once. The rearrangement links TRBV19 to TRBJ2-5; the D gene is possibly TRBD2 (6 bases). V lost 1 base to trimming and J lost 2 bases, with 8 bases between them. CDR1 LNHDA and CDR2 SQIVND come from the germline V gene (reference sequence). The CDR3 is made up of 14 amino acids. The CDR3 here is CASSIVGTQETQYF. The CDR3 DNA sequence: TGTGCCAGTAGTATAGTAGGGACTCAAGAGACCCAGTACTTC. The full variable domain, with the rest looked up from reference TRBV19 and TRBJ2-5, is DGGITQSPKYLFRKEGQNVTLSCEQNLNHDAMYWYRQDPGQGLRLIYYSQIVNDFQKGDIAEGYSVSREKKESFPLTVTSAQKNPTAFYLCASSIVGTQETQYFGPGTRLLVL.

Note on this clone: One end of the junction varies from germline; a read error may be responsible. V gene TRBV7-9 combines with J gene TRBJ1-2; TRBD1 might be the D (5 bases). Germline-derived CDR1 and CDR2 are SEHNR and FQNEAQ (reference sequence). The CDR3 is 11 amino acids. The CDR3 here is CASSLGVMGRF. In DNA form, the CDR3 reads TGTGCCAGCAGCTTAGGAGTGATGGGGCGCTTC.

In its sample, this clone was seen once. This chain connects TRBV2 to TRBJ2-3; 10 bases align to TRBD2. This CDR3 is built from 15 residues. V dropped 3 bases and J dropped 2; count of bases not matched to a gene: 2. Per germline, CDR1 SNHLY and CDR2 FYNNEI. The CDR3 DNA reads as TGTGCCAGCAGTGATAGCGGGGGGCACACAGATACGCAGTATTTT. This gives the protein CASSDSGGHTDTQYF.

The genes are TRBV5-1 and TRBJ2-7; D might be TRBD1 (5 bases). With 4 bases removed from V and 3 bases from J, the gap between germline ends came to 11 bases. The CDR3 spans 13 residues. Looked up from germline, CDR1 is SGHRS and CDR2 is YFSETQ. The CDR3 DNA is TGCGCCAGCAGCCAAGACAGTCTCTACGAGCAGTACTTC. This translates into CASSQDSLYEQYF. Full variable domain (rest looked up from reference TRBV5-1 and TRBJ2-7): KAGVTQTPRYLIKTRGQQVTLSCSPISGHRSVSWYQQTPGQGLQFLFEYFSETQRNKGNFPGRFSGRQFSNSRSEMNVSTLELGDSALYLCASSQDSLYEQYFGPGTRLTVT.

This sequence joins TRBV7-2 and TRBJ2-1; D possibly corresponds to TRBD2 (6 bases). V was pared by 3 bases and J by 5 bases, with 14 bases between. The germline CDR1 and CDR2 sequences are SGHTA and FQGNSA. CDR3 length: 15 residues. Here the CDR3 reads CASSFRLEGHNEQFF. The CDR3 coding sequence is TGTGCCAGCAGCTTTCGACTAGAGGGTCACAATGAGCAGTTCTTC.

This clone occurred once. The chain joins TRBV11-2 to TRBJ1-5, with 7 positions matching TRBD1. Germline loops: CDR1 SGHAT, CDR2 FQNNGV. V gave up 6 bases and J gave up 5 bases; unmatched junction bases: 7. CDR3 length: 14 amino acids. CDR3 nucleotides: TGTGCCAGCAGGCAGGGGGAAGGGGATCAGCCCCAGCATTTT. The encoded protein is CASRQGEGDQPQHF.

The rearrangement links TRBV6-1 to TRBJ2-7; D is perhaps TRBD1 (6 bases). V was trimmed by 2 bases and J by 2 bases, leaving 19 bases between them. Per germline, CDR1 MNHNS and CDR2 SASEGT. The CDR3 is made up of 17 amino acids. CDR3: CASSELAGTSLTYEQYF. CDR3 nucleotides: TGTGCCAGCAGTGAACTCGCTGGGACATCCCTAACCTACGAGCAGTACTTC.

The V call is TRBV9, the J call TRBJ2-7; D not resolved. Per the germline V gene, CDR1 is SGDLS and CDR2 is YYNGEE. V lost 2 bases to trimming and J lost 4 bases, with 7 bases between them. The CDR3 consists of 12 residues. The CDR3 DNA reads as TGTGCCAGCAGCGTGACACAATACGAGCAGTACTTC. It encodes CASSVTQYEQYF.

The chain couples TRBV6-1 to TRBJ2-1, with TRBD1 as a possible D gene (5 bases). This CDR3 is built from 14 residues. Germline CDR1 is MNHNS and CDR2 is SASEGT. V lost 4 bases to trimming and J lost 4 bases, with 11 bases between them. CDR3 in amino acids: CASSVRVVYNEQFF. CDR3 in DNA: TGTGCCAGCAGTGTCAGGGTTGTGTACAATGAGCAGTTCTTC.

The rearrangement joins TRBV6-4 to TRBJ2-7, with TRBD1 matching over 7 bases. This CDR3 is 15 amino acids long. CDR1 is MRHNA, CDR2 SNTAGT, per germline. V lost 3 bases to trimming and J lost 0 bases; unmatched junction nucleotides: 5. The CDR3 DNA sequence: TGTGCCAGCAGTGAATACAGGGGCAGCTCCTACGAGCAGTACTTC. Protein sequence: CASSEYRGSSYEQYF.

The V gene is TRBV5-4, the J gene TRBJ2-7, with a tentative D call TRBD1 (6 bases). Germline values: CDR1 SGHNT, CDR2 YYREEE (reference sequence). The CDR3 is 13 residues long. The germline V and J ends were trimmed by 0 bases and 5 bases, with 9 bases remaining between them. The CDR3: CASSLDRVHEQYF. CDR3 bases: TGTGCCAGCAGCTTGGACAGGGTCCACGAGCAGTACTTC.

The J gene is TRBJ1-1, the V gene TRBV28, with D perhaps matching TRBD1 (6 bases). The germline V gene encodes CDR1 MDHEN and CDR2 SYDVKM. V lost 7 bases, J lost 4 bases, and 16 bases lay in between. The CDR3 totals 14 residues. CDR3 loop: CASNSRGRGTEAFF. CDR3 in DNA: TGTGCCAGCAATTCCCGCGGCAGGGGCACTGAAGCTTTCTTT.

V is TRBV7-9 and J is TRBJ1-2; 9 positions agree with TRBD1. The CDR3 is 15 residues long. Trimming cost V 4 bases and J 7 bases; bases outside gene matches: 10. The germline gives CDR1 SEHNR, CDR2 FQNEAQ (reference sequence). CDR3 region: CASSWGQGFPSGYTF. CDR3 in DNA: TGTGCCAGCAGCTGGGGACAGGGATTCCCAAGTGGCTACACCTTC. The variable domain in full, with the rest retrieved from reference TRBV7-9 and TRBJ1-2, is DTGVSQNPRHKITKRGQNVTFRCDPISEHNRLYWYRQTLGQGPEFLTYFQNEAQLEKSRLLSDRFSAERPKGSFSTLEIQRTEQGDSAMYLCASSWGQGFPSGYTFGSGTRLTVV.

The chain combines TRBV6-5 with TRBJ1-2, with no clear D. Trimming took 4 bases from V and 4 from J, leaving 10 bases between them. This CDR3 is built from 13 residues. The germline CDR1 and CDR2 sequences are MNHEY and SVGAGI. The CDR3 DNA follows: TGTGCCAGCAGTTCGCCTGGCCTCTATGGCTACACCTTC. The encoded protein is CASSSPGLYGYTF.

This clone showed up just once. The chain carries TRBV4-2 and TRBJ1-5; 10 bases are a match to TRBD1. V dropped 4 bases and J dropped 0; count of bases not matched to a gene: 6. The CDR3 totals 17 residues. Germline V lookup: CDR1 LGHNA, CDR2 YNFKEQ. CDR3 protein: CASSLGQGGYSNQPQHF. The DNA for the CDR3 is TGTGCCAGCAGCCTAGGACAGGGGGGATATAGCAATCAGCCCCAGCATTTT.

The V gene is TRBV7-6, the J gene TRBJ2-2; 7 bases line up with TRBD1. J lost 5 bases, V lost 5 bases, and 11 bases had no gene match. The CDR3 contains 16 residues. Looked up from germline, CDR1 is SGHVS and CDR2 is FNYEAQ. The CDR3 region has the DNA TGTGCCAGCAGCCCGGGGCGAGGGGGCCGAACCGGGGAGCTGTTTTTT. It is translated as CASSPGRGGRTGELFF.

The chain carries TRBV10-1 and TRBJ2-3; D is possibly TRBD2 (5 bases). Germline V gives CDR1 WNHNN, CDR2 SYGVQD (reference sequence). This CDR3 has 15 residues. V shed 3 bases and J shed 3 bases, with 13 bases lying between them. The CDR3 sequence is CASSDPDPGTDTQYF. The CDR3 DNA reads as TGCGCCAGCAGTGACCCCGATCCGGGAACAGATACGCAGTATTTT.

This clone was recorded once. The chain uses TRBV5-1 and TRBJ1-4; D is unclear. The V gene's germline CDR1 is SGHRS and CDR2 YFSETQ. This CDR3 comprises 15 residues. Trimming pared 0 bases from V and 0 bases from J, leaving 6 bases between. CDR3 coding DNA: TGCGCCAGCAGCTTGGAGCGAGCAACTAATGAAAAACTGTTTTTT. Protein: CASSLERATNEKLFF.

This rearrangement joins TRBV5-5 to TRBJ1-1; TRBD1 matches at 9 bases. The germline gives CDR1 SGHKS, CDR2 YYEKEE (reference sequence). This CDR3 comprises 16 residues. V was pared by 0 bases and J by 0 bases, with 3 bases of the junction left unmatched. The CDR3 coding sequence is TGTGCCAGCAGCTTGGCTACAGGGGGCATGAACACTGAAGCTTTCTTT. Translation gives CASSLATGGMNTEAFF.

This chain uses TRBV7-9 with TRBJ2-7; 13 bases are shared with TRBD2. V was pared by 1 base and J by 3 bases, with 3 bases of the junction left unmatched. There are 16 residues in the CDR3. Germline V CDR1 and CDR2: SEHNR, FQNEAQ (reference sequence). The DNA of the CDR3 is TGTGCCAGCAGCTTAGTCGGACTAGCGGGAGACTACGAGCAGTACTTC. This gives the protein CASSLVGLAGDYEQYF.

The chain has TRBV5-1 and TRBJ1-2; no firm D call. This CDR3 region has 17 residues. Trimming took off 0 bases at V and 4 bases at J, with 19 bases between the two ends. Germline CDR1 reads SGHRS; CDR2 reads YFSETQ. The CDR3 sequence is CASSLDIRQAPVYGYTF. The CDR3 DNA follows: TGCGCCAGCAGCTTGGACATCCGGCAGGCCCCCGTCTATGGCTACACCTTC.

The chain couples TRBV18 to TRBJ2-7; weak D call: TRBD1 (6 bases). From germline, CDR1 is KGHSH and CDR2 LQKENI. V lost 4 bases, J lost 2 bases, and 27 bases lay in between. The CDR3 length is 19 residues. CDR3 region: CASSRLINLDRERTYEQYF. As DNA, the CDR3 is TGTGCCAGCTCACGCCTAATCAACTTGGACAGAGAGCGGACCTACGAGCAGTACTTC.

This clone was seen a single time. The chain joins TRBV27 to TRBJ2-7; D might be TRBD1 (6 bases). The CDR3 runs 12 residues. Germline CDR1 reads MNHEY; CDR2 reads SMNVEV (reference sequence). V lost 10 bases to trimming and J lost 2 bases, with 12 bases between them. Here the CDR3 DNA reads TGTGCCACCAGCAGGGGTCCCTACGAGCAGTACTTC. It is translated as CATSRGPYEQYF.

The rearrangement uses TRBV4-1 and TRBJ2-7; the D gene is possibly TRBD2 (6 bases). V was pared by 0 bases and J by 7 bases, with 16 bases between. From germline, CDR1 is MGHRA and CDR2 YSYEKL. CDR3 length equals 15 residues. DNA of the CDR3: TGCGCCAGCAGCCAAGAGACTAGTTGGAGTAGGGAGCAGTACTTC. Amino acid sequence: CASSQETSWSREQYF.

This chain connects TRBV19 to TRBJ1-1; no firm D call. The CDR3 is made up of 12 amino acids. Germline V gives CDR1 LNHDA, CDR2 SQIVND (reference sequence). Trimming took off 4 bases at V and 1 base at J, with 4 bases between the two ends. The CDR3 region is CASSSGNTEAFF. For the CDR3, the DNA is TGTGCCAGTAGTAGCGGGAACACTGAAGCTTTCTTT.